This TCR beta chain was captured by sequencing in a study of post-analysis software for immune sequencing data. Study overall: Recorded subtypes: relapsing-remitting, secondary progressive, progressive-relapsing; some patients unannotated.

TCR beta cDNA libraries had unique molecular identifiers. It was from roughly 1 to 10 million T cells that about half a million cDNA molecules came. TCRdb reanalysed the PCR reads using MiXCR and keeps one entry per CDR3 protein. The sample yields hundreds of thousands of distinct CDR3 sequences, 30% to 45% seen once. Findings and caveats of the study: Multiple sclerosis patients had significantly lower normalized Chao1 diversity than controls. F measure grouped same-batch samples tightly together. Relative to controls, patients had 4 or 5 TRBV segments at higher frequency, with TRBV5-6, TRBV5-1 and TRBV20-1 among these.

This clonotype was seen just once. Its matching antigen is unknown. Trimming cost V 3 bases and J 4 bases; bases outside gene matches: 8. Germline V gives CDR1 LGHDT, CDR2 YNNKEL (reference sequence). The CDR3 runs to 15 residues. The TCR originated in a girl aged 10 to 17 with multiple sclerosis. Sequences were obtained from blood. This sequence joins TRBV3-1 and TRBJ1-1; 7 positions agree with TRBD1. Written as DNA, the CDR3 is TGTGCCAGCAGCCACCATAACAGGGGACGCACTGAAGCTTTCTTT. It is translated as CASSHHNRGRTEAFF.